The source of this TCR beta chain is a study of shared clonotypes between healthy human individuals. In the case of this clone: Antigen: not known.

Study conclusions and caveats: With four donors compared, approximately 5.5% of naive CD4 clonotypes were shared.

Germline CDR1 SEHNR, CDR2 FQNEAQ (reference sequence). V gave up 5 bases and J gave up 3 bases, with 17 bases separating them. This CDR3 is 15 amino acids long. Method: immunoSEQ multiplex PCR; TCRdb's copy keeps in-frame clones and lacks some. The sample lists a few hundred thousand clones, 87% occurring once. Sequencing used memory CD8+ T cells sorted from blood. Sample subset: CD45RO+ cells pooled with CCR7-negative TemRA cells. This sequence joins TRBV7-9 and TRBJ2-7, with TRBD2 as a possible D gene (6 bases). The receptor was derived from a man aged 18 to 30 in good health. The CDR3 spells CASSGGVGRHYEQYF. The CDR3 DNA reads TGTGCCAGCAGCGGAGGGGTTGGGCGTCACTACGAGCAGTACTTC.